These 29 T cell receptor beta chains came from one sample sequenced in a study of blood T cell repertoires in COVID-19. The assay was immunoSEQ multiplex PCR, and TCRdb's table has in-frame clones only and misses some. The repertoire holds 190,000 or so clones, with approximately 82% as singletons. Sequenced: peripheral blood. The receptors originated from a human donor with acute or convalescent COVID-19. The donor label of this sample is uncertain.

The chain carries TRBV5-5 and TRBJ2-7; weak D call: TRBD1 (6 bases). V was cut by 3 bases and J by 1 base, with 11 bases left in between. This CDR3 spans 14 amino acids. Germline V lookup: CDR1 SGHKS, CDR2 YYEKEE (reference sequence). CDR3 bases: TGTGCCAGCAGCTACCGGACAGCTTCCTACGAGCAGTACTTC. It encodes CASSYRTASYEQYF.

The V gene is TRBV28, the J gene TRBJ1-1, with D maybe TRBD1 (5 bases). Germline-derived CDR1 and CDR2 are MDHEN and SYDVKM. CDR3 length: 11 residues. The V gene lost 1 base and the J gene lost 11 bases, with 8 bases spanning the gap. In DNA form, the CDR3 reads TGTGCCAGCAGTTTATCGGGGGGGGCTTTCTTT. Translating gives CASSLSGGAFF.

This chain uses TRBV12-3 or TRBV12-4 with TRBJ2-1; D remains unclear. The CDR3 contains 11 residues. The V end was cut by 3 bases, the J end by 7 bases, with 4 bases between. The CDR3 DNA is TGTGCCAGCAGTTTCCGGAATGAGCAGTTCTTC. It is translated as CASSFRNEQFF.

The chain joins TRBV6-6 to TRBJ1-2; unclear D gene. Germline V gene data show CDR1 as MNHNY and CDR2 as SVGAGI (reference sequence). The CDR3 has 11 residues. The V and J ends lost 8 bases and 0 bases respectively, with 4 bases between them. The DNA of the CDR3 is TGTGCCAGCGCAGCTAACTATGGCTACACCTTC. The encoded protein is CASAANYGYTF.

The chain has TRBV18 and TRBJ2-1; 15 bases map to TRBD2. The junction had 11 bases not matched to a gene; V was cut back by 5 bases and J by 6 bases. The V gene's germline CDR1 is KGHSH and CDR2 LQKENI. The CDR3 runs to 18 residues. The CDR3 here is CASSTGTSGRWASNEQFF. DNA of the CDR3: TGTGCCAGCTCAACGGGGACTAGCGGGAGGTGGGCGAGCAATGAGCAGTTCTTC.

The chain links TRBV30 to TRBJ2-7, with D perhaps matching TRBD2 (6 bases). CDR1 is GTSNPN and CDR2 is SVGIG in the germline V gene (reference sequence). Trimming removed 0 bases from V and 6 bases from J, with 15 bases in between. The CDR3 totals 14 residues. CDR3 sequence (DNA): TGTGCCTGGAGTGTTCCTGGGGGTAGCGGCGAGCAGTACTTC. Translated: CAWSVPGGSGEQYF.

This chain connects TRBV29-1 to TRBJ2-7; possibly TRBD2 for D (6 bases). Germline V gene lookup returns CDR1 SQVTM and CDR2 ANQGSEA. The CDR3 covers 12 residues. V gave up 5 bases and J gave up 3 bases, with 11 bases separating them. Here the CDR3 DNA reads TGCAGCGTTCGAGCGGGCCACTACGAGCAGTACTTC. As protein: CSVRAGHYEQYF.

The chain employs TRBV6-2 or TRBV6-3 and TRBJ1-5; D gene unclear. Trimming left V 3 bases short and J 4 bases short, with 13 bases between. Germline V gene lookup returns CDR1 MNHEY and CDR2 SVGEGT. This CDR3 contains 15 residues. CDR3 protein: CASSYSRERNQPQHF. In nucleotides, the CDR3 is TGTGCCAGCAGTTATTCGAGAGAGAGGAATCAGCCCCAGCATTTT.

The CDR3 loop is CASSFSWDRGHEQYF. The CDR3 region has the DNA TGTGCCAGCAGTTTCTCATGGGACAGGGGCCACGAGCAGTACTTC. V is TRBV27 and J is TRBJ2-7, with 10 positions matching TRBD1. Trimming removed 3 bases from V and 5 bases from J; junction bases left unmatched: 7. Germline V gives CDR1 MNHEY, CDR2 SMNVEV (reference sequence). CDR3 size: 15 residues.

This sequence joins TRBV18 and TRBJ2-7; D may be TRBD2 (5 bases). Deletions cut 3 bases from V and 4 bases from J, with 7 bases between. The CDR3 is made up of 12 amino acids. Germline CDR1 is KGHSH and CDR2 is LQKENI. CDR3 amino acids: CASSPRGYEQYF. CDR3 nucleotides: TGTGCCAGCTCACCCCGGGGTTACGAGCAGTACTTC.

The V call is TRBV20-1, the J call TRBJ1-5; tentative D call: TRBD1 (5 bases). Trimming pared 3 bases from V and 5 bases from J, leaving 14 bases between. This CDR3 region has 14 residues. CDR1 DFQATT and CDR2 SNEGSKA come from the germline V gene (reference sequence). CDR3 DNA sequence: TGCAGTGCTAGTGGGCAGGGTTGGGATCAGCCCCAGCATTTT. It codes for CSASGQGWDQPQHF.

J is TRBJ1-2 and V is TRBV7-9, with D possibly being TRBD1 (6 bases). Germline V gives CDR1 SEHNR, CDR2 FQNEAQ (reference sequence). The V end was cut by 5 bases, the J end by 4 bases, with 11 bases between. The CDR3 contains 13 residues. The CDR3 loop reads CASSQTGIYGYTF. Written as DNA, the CDR3 is TGTGCCAGCAGCCAAACAGGGATCTATGGCTACACCTTC.

The gene calls are TRBV3-1 (or the pseudogene TRBV3-2) and TRBJ2-3, with 12 bases fitting TRBD2. Germline assignment: CDR1 LGHDT and CDR2 YNNKEL (reference sequence). This CDR3 contains 17 residues. V was clipped by 3 bases and J by 5 bases; unmatched bases: 9. CDR3 in DNA: TGTGCCAGCAGCCAGACTAGCGGGAGCGTCCCGGGAGATACGCAGTATTTT. This encodes CASSQTSGSVPGDTQYF.

The chain employs TRBV12-3 or TRBV12-4 and TRBJ2-7, with 7 bases lining up with TRBD2. V was clipped by 5 bases and J by 3 bases; unmatched bases: 4. The CDR3 runs to 13 residues. CDR3 DNA sequence: TGTGCCAGCAGTCCCGGGGGGAACTACGAGCAGTACTTC. As protein: CASSPGGNYEQYF.

The V call is TRBV23-1, the J call TRBJ1-5; 7 bases map to TRBD1. TRBV23-1 counts as an open reading frame of uncertain function. With V trimmed by 0 bases and J by 3 bases, 8 bases remained unmatched. The CDR3 covers 17 residues. In nucleotides, the CDR3 is TGCGCCAGCAGTCAATCGCCAGAGACAGGGCCCAATCAGCCCCAGCATTTT. It specifies CASSQSPETGPNQPQHF.

V gene TRBV9 combines with J gene TRBJ2-2, with D unclear. Germline V gene lookup returns CDR1 SGDLS and CDR2 YYNGEE. The CDR3 runs to 15 residues. The V end was cut by 0 bases, the J end by 5 bases, with 11 bases between. This CDR3 is CASSVASRMTGELFF. CDR3 in DNA: TGTGCCAGCAGCGTAGCTTCTAGAATGACCGGGGAGCTGTTTTTT.

The chain has TRBV29-1 and TRBJ1-4; no definite D call. This CDR3 has 14 amino acids. V shed 4 bases and J shed 6 bases, with 15 bases lying between them. Germline V gene data show CDR1 as SQVTM and CDR2 as ANQGSEA. CDR3 residues: CSVASGTWDEKLFF. DNA for the CDR3: TGCAGCGTTGCATCAGGAACGTGGGATGAAAAACTGTTTTTT.

The chain links TRBV5-6 to TRBJ2-7; D not resolved. From germline, CDR1 is SGHDT and CDR2 YYEEEE. V was shortened by 4 bases and J by 3 bases, with 14 bases between the two germline ends. This CDR3 has 14 amino acids. CDR3 nucleotides: TGTGCCAGCAGCCCGACACCGGTGGACTACGAGCAGTACTTC. As protein: CASSPTPVDYEQYF.

This clone has a handful of counts. The V call is TRBV14, the J call TRBJ1-1; a weak D match, TRBD1 (5 bases). The CDR3 runs 16 residues. Germline assignment: CDR1 SGHDN and CDR2 FVKESK. V lost 0 bases and J 0 bases, leaving 11 bases between the germline ends. CDR3 in DNA: TGTGCCAGCAGCCAAGACAGGGTTCGGCTGAACACTGAAGCTTTCTTT. Amino acid sequence: CASSQDRVRLNTEAFF.

The chain combines TRBV25-1 with TRBJ1-2; 9 bases agree with TRBD1. The CDR3 loop spans 12 amino acids. Germline CDR1 reads MGHDK; CDR2 reads SYGVNS. V shed 9 bases, J shed 5 bases, and the junction held 4 bases outside the gene matches. The CDR3 region is CASSDRGYGYTF. CDR3 in DNA: TGTGCCAGTTCGGACAGGGGATATGGCTACACCTTC.

The rearrangement joins TRBV5-4 to TRBJ1-1; D is perhaps TRBD1 (6 bases). The CDR3 extends over 15 amino acids. Trimming stripped 1 base from V and 7 bases from J, with 17 bases between. CDR1 is SGHNT, CDR2 YYREEE, per germline (reference sequence). The CDR3 is CASSLRPGDWDEAFF. Written as DNA, the CDR3 is TGTGCCAGCAGCTTGAGGCCAGGGGATTGGGATGAAGCTTTCTTT.

This chain links TRBV10-3 with TRBJ1-6; perhaps TRBD1 as D (6 bases). Germline loops: CDR1 ENHRY, CDR2 SYGVKD. The germline V and J ends were trimmed by 1 base and 7 bases, with 17 bases remaining between them. This CDR3 has 17 amino acids. For the CDR3, the DNA is TGTGCCATCAGTGAGTTGGCGCAGGGGCGAAAAAATTCACCCCTCCACTTT. Translated: CAISELAQGRKNSPLHF.

This sequence joins TRBV19 and TRBJ2-7, with 9 positions matching TRBD1. The V and J ends lost 7 bases and 5 bases, in that order; junction bases with no gene match: 9. The length of the CDR3 is 14 residues. Germline loops: CDR1 LNHDA, CDR2 SQIVND (reference sequence). DNA for the CDR3: TGTGCCAGTAAAGCCGGGACAGGGTTTCACGAGCAGTACTTC. This sequence encodes CASKAGTGFHEQYF.

This chain joins TRBV6-4 and TRBJ2-1; D gene unclear. Germline CDR1 is MRHNA and CDR2 is SNTAGT. The CDR3 is 13 amino acids. The V end lost 2 bases, the J end lost 10 bases, and 12 bases lay between the germline ends. The CDR3 nucleotides read TGTGCCAGCAGTGACGAGACTGGCAGAGAGCAGTTCTTC. Protein: CASSDETGREQFF.

The chain employs TRBV5-6 and TRBJ1-2; D is undetermined. The CDR3 extends over 13 amino acids. V lost 0 bases, J lost 8 bases, and 11 bases lay in between. In germline, CDR1 is SGHDT, CDR2 YYEEEE. The chain's CDR3 is CASSLDLNTGYTF. The CDR3 DNA is TGTGCCAGCAGCTTGGATCTCAATACAGGCTACACCTTC.

This clone was observed a few times. The chain couples TRBV9 to TRBJ2-7; 8 bases line up with TRBD2. Germline-derived CDR1 and CDR2 are SGDLS and YYNGEE. With 5 bases clipped from V and 4 bases from J, the junction kept 17 bases outside the gene matches. The CDR3 sequence is 17 residues long. DNA for the CDR3: TGTGCCAGCAGTCGATCTGGGGGAGGAGCGGGAGTATACGAGCAGTACTTC. The encoded protein is CASSRSGGGAGVYEQYF.

The chain has TRBV7-2 and TRBJ1-6; D gene ambiguous. Germline CDR1 is SGHTA and CDR2 is FQGNSA. The CDR3 totals 14 residues. Trimming removed 1 base at V and 5 bases at J, with 6 bases between. In DNA, the CDR3 is TGTGCCAGCAGCTTAGAGCGAAATAATTCACCCCTCCACTTT. Its protein is CASSLERNNSPLHF.

In regard to this clone: The junction departs from germline at one end; a sequencing error may be responsible. The chain recombines TRBV28 with TRBJ2-2; TRBD2 might be the D (7 bases). Germline V gives CDR1 MDHEN, CDR2 SYDVKM. The CDR3 contains 16 residues. DNA for the CDR3: TGTGCCAGCAGTTTACGGGGGGCCGCGAACGCCGGGGAGCTGTTTTTT. Translated, it gives CASSLRGAANAGELFF.

The chain carries TRBV12-3 or TRBV12-4 and TRBJ1-6, with a possible D match to TRBD1 (5 bases). The CDR3 has 13 amino acids. V shed 7 bases and J shed 10 bases, with 14 bases lying between them. DNA for the CDR3: TGTGCCAGCACCCTGGGGCCATCCTCACCCCTCCACTTT. Protein: CASTLGPSSPLHF.